This passage covers 17 T cell receptor beta chains from one sample sequenced in a study of shared clonotypes between healthy human individuals. Produced via immunoSEQ multiplex PCR; TCRdb's table is partial and in-frame only. The table records 2,100,000 or so clones, approximately 94% of them present only once. Sequenced: naive CD4+ T cells sorted from blood. Subset specified: CD45RA+ positively selected. These receptors were collected from a man between 18 and 29 years old in good health.

J is TRBJ2-3 and V is TRBV4-2, with D uncertain. V dropped 5 bases and J dropped 5 bases, with 8 bases sitting between them. This CDR3 has 12 amino acids. CDR1 is LGHNA and CDR2 is YNFKEQ in the germline V gene. CDR3 protein: CASSFQRDTQYF. CDR3 DNA sequence: TGTGCCAGCAGCTTCCAGCGAGATACGCAGTATTTT.

The rearrangement links TRBV6-6 to TRBJ1-1; D unresolved. This CDR3 region has 11 residues. The V end was cut by 7 bases, the J end by 1 base, with 4 bases between. Germline V CDR1 and CDR2: MNHNY, SVGAGI (reference sequence). CDR3 nucleotide sequence: TGTGCCAGCACCTCGAACACTGAAGCTTTCTTT. Protein sequence: CASTSNTEAFF.

V and J are TRBV19 and TRBJ1-2; TRBD1 might be the D (6 bases). Deletions cut 0 bases from V and 4 bases from J, with 9 bases between. CDR1 and CDR2 from the germline V gene are LNHDA and SQIVND (reference sequence). CDR3 length equals 14 residues. For the CDR3, the DNA is TGTGCCAGTAGTATAGATGCGGGGGCCTATGGCTACACCTTC. It specifies CASSIDAGAYGYTF. The whole variable domain, filled in from reference TRBV19 and TRBJ1-2, reads DGGITQSPKYLFRKEGQNVTLSCEQNLNHDAMYWYRQDPGQGLRLIYYSQIVNDFQKGDIAEGYSVSREKKESFPLTVTSAQKNPTAFYLCASSIDAGAYGYTFGSGTRLTVV.

The V call is TRBV7-3, the J call TRBJ1-6; TRBD1 matches 7 bases. Unmatched junction bases numbered 6, after V lost 5 bases and J lost 8 bases. Germline V CDR1 and CDR2: SGHTA, FQGTGA. The CDR3 runs 14 residues. The CDR3 sequence: CASSIPGQYSPLHF. CDR3 sequence (DNA): TGTGCCAGCAGCATCCCGGGACAGTATTCACCCCTCCACTTT. The entire variable domain, with the rest obtained from reference TRBV7-3 and TRBJ1-6, is as follows: GAGVSQTPSNKVTEKGKYVELRCDPISGHTALYWYRQSLGQGPEFLIYFQGTGAADDSGLPNDRFFAVRPEGSVSTLKIQRTERGDSAVYLCASSIPGQYSPLHFGNGTRLTVT.

This chain uses TRBV5-4 with TRBJ2-7; D possibly corresponds to TRBD2 (5 bases). The CDR3 loop spans 16 amino acids. Germline CDR1 is SGHNT and CDR2 is YYREEE (reference sequence). The V gene lost 3 bases and the J gene lost 7 bases, with 23 bases spanning the gap. CDR3 coding DNA: TGTGCCAGCAGCTCTAGGACTGGGAACCCATTTGAGGAGCAGTACTTC. This codes for CASSSRTGNPFEEQYF.

A single count supports this clone. The chain is built from TRBV5-4 and TRBJ2-3; TRBD2 aligns across 9 bases. Germline V gene sequence: CDR1 SGHNT, CDR2 YYREEE (reference sequence). The CDR3 consists of 15 residues. V shed 4 bases, J shed 5 bases, and the junction held 8 bases outside the gene matches. CDR3: CASSASGNLVDTQYF. CDR3 in DNA: TGTGCCAGCAGCGCTAGCGGGAACCTCGTAGATACGCAGTATTTT. The complete variable domain, with remaining parts taken from reference TRBV5-4 and TRBJ2-3, reads ETGVTQSPTHLIKTRGQQVTLRCSSQSGHNTVSWYQQALGQGPQFIFQYYREEENGRGNFPPRFSGLQFPNYSSELNVNALELDDSALYLCASSASGNLVDTQYFGPGTRLTVL.

This chain connects TRBV4-3 to TRBJ2-6; 13 bases are shared with TRBD2. J lost 0 bases, V lost 0 bases, and 5 bases had no gene match. This CDR3 is 20 amino acids long. CDR1 and CDR2 (germline): LGHNA, YSLEER. The CDR3 nucleotides are TGCGCCAGCAGCCAAGAAGGGGGACTAGCGGGGAGCTCTGGGGCCAACGTCCTGACTTTC. Encoded protein: CASSQEGGLAGSSGANVLTF.

The chain carries TRBV6-5 and TRBJ1-6, with 8 bases lining up with TRBD1. Germline values: CDR1 MNHEY, CDR2 SVGAGI. V trimming: 2 bases; J trimming: 7 bases; junction bases outside the gene matches: 7. This CDR3 comprises 16 residues. CDR3 in amino acids: CASSYTRQGKNSPLHF. Written as DNA, the CDR3 is TGTGCCAGCAGTTACACCCGACAGGGGAAGAATTCACCCCTCCACTTT.

The chain couples TRBV19 to TRBJ1-1; TRBD1 might be the D (6 bases). Between the trimmed V and J ends, which lost 5 bases and 7 bases, there was a span of 14 bases. The CDR3 is made up of 13 amino acids. Per the germline V gene, CDR1 is LNHDA and CDR2 is SQIVND (reference sequence). CDR3 DNA: TGTGCCAGTAGTGTCGTAAGGGGGGGTGAAGCTTTCTTT. Translated: CASSVVRGGEAFF.

Concerning this clone: This sample also contains other DNA sequences that code for the same CDR3. CDR3 loop: CASSRRDSYGYTF. In DNA form, the CDR3 reads TGTGCCAGCAGCCGCAGGGACTCCTATGGCTACACCTTC. This rearrangement joins TRBV7-9 to TRBJ1-2; TRBD1 might be the D (5 bases). Per germline, CDR1 SEHNR and CDR2 FQNEAQ (reference sequence). This CDR3 contains 13 residues. V was cut by 5 bases and J by 4 bases, with 11 bases left in between.

The chain joins TRBV6-6 to TRBJ1-2; D is unresolved. Germline CDR1 and CDR2: MNHNY and SVGAGI (reference sequence). V was clipped by 3 bases and J by 4 bases, with 12 bases between them. The CDR3 is 14 residues long. CDR3 sequence: CASSYERGSYGYTF. The CDR3 DNA reads TGTGCCAGCAGTTATGAACGGGGTAGCTATGGCTACACCTTC.

A note on this clone: The same CDR3 arises from other DNA sequences in this sample as well. The chain couples TRBV28 to TRBJ1-6, with no clear D. Germline CDR1 and CDR2: MDHEN and SYDVKM. CDR3 length: 12 residues. The ends were cut back, 3 bases at V and 7 bases at J, with 4 bases in the middle. CDR3 loop: CASSFVNSPLHF. As DNA, the CDR3 is TGTGCCAGCAGTTTTGTGAATTCACCCCTCCACTTT. The full variable domain, its missing parts supplied by reference TRBV28 and TRBJ1-6, is DVKVTQSSRYLVKRTGEKVFLECVQDMDHENMFWYRQDPGLGLRLIYFSYDVKMKEKGDIPEGYSVSREKKERFSLILESASTNQTSMYLCASSFVNSPLHFGNGTRLTVT.

The rearrangement links TRBV28 to TRBJ2-5, with 15 bases identical to TRBD2. Germline V gene sequence: CDR1 MDHEN, CDR2 SYDVKM. V was clipped by 5 bases and J by 5 bases; unmatched bases: 9. The CDR3 totals 17 residues. The CDR3 spells CASSPRTSGGARETQYF. The DNA of the CDR3 is TGTGCCAGCAGTCCCAGGACTAGCGGGGGGGCCAGGGAGACCCAGTACTTC.

The gene calls are TRBV5-1 and TRBJ2-1, with D hard to call. Trimming took 0 bases from V and 6 from J, leaving 10 bases between them. The CDR3 runs 14 residues. CDR1 is SGHRS, CDR2 YFSETQ, per germline. The CDR3 is CASSLVVTGNEQFF. CDR3 bases: TGCGCCAGCAGCTTGGTAGTGACCGGCAATGAGCAGTTCTTC.

The CDR3 coding sequence is TGTGCCAGCAGTTTCAAACCCCCACAGGAGGATAGCAATCAGCCCCAGCATTTT. Protein product: CASSFKPPQEDSNQPQHF. The J gene is TRBJ1-5, the V gene TRBV7-6, with TRBD1 as a possible D gene (5 bases). Germline V CDR1 and CDR2: SGHVS, FNYEAQ. The CDR3 is 18 amino acids. The V end was cut by 6 bases, the J end by 0 bases, with 21 bases between.

J is TRBJ2-2 and V is TRBV5-1, with 15 bases lining up with TRBD2. CDR1 and CDR2 (germline): SGHRS, YFSETQ. The CDR3 is made up of 17 amino acids. With V trimmed by 4 bases and J by 8 bases, 9 bases remained unmatched. CDR3 DNA sequence: TGCGCCAGCAGCCGGACTAGCGGGGGGGCTGGCCCTGGGGAGCTGTTTTTT. Its translation is CASSRTSGGAGPGELFF. Full variable domain (remainder filled in from reference TRBV5-1 and TRBJ2-2): KAGVTQTPRYLIKTRGQQVTLSCSPISGHRSVSWYQQTPGQGLQFLFEYFSETQRNKGNFPGRFSGRQFSNSRSEMNVSTLELGDSALYLCASSRTSGGAGPGELFFGEGSRLTVL.

This chain joins TRBV2 and TRBJ1-4; D not resolved. CDR3 length: 14 amino acids. Trimming removed 1 base at V and 0 bases at J, with 3 bases between. Per germline, CDR1 SNHLY and CDR2 FYNNEI. CDR3 sequence: CASSEDATNEKLFF. The CDR3 nucleotides are TGTGCCAGCAGTGAAGACGCAACTAATGAAAAACTGTTTTTT.